This entry describes one T cell receptor beta chain. The V segment lost 6 bases and the J segment 8 bases; nucleotides outside the gene matches: 8. The length of the CDR3 is 14 residues. Germline CDR1 and CDR2: MDHEN and SYDVKM. The sample originates from a study of PD-L1 blockade in urothelial cancer. Background on the study: Blood-derived samples held a median roughly 150,000 T cells.

This table comes from immunoSEQ multiplex PCR, and its TCRdb copy is limited to in-frame clones, with some not included. There are tens of thousands of clones in the sample; about four fifths occur only once, and under 7.5% lies in the top ten. Regarding time point: pretreatment peripheral blood. This TCR was sampled from a man between 65 and 85 years old with urothelial cancer. This sample comprised PBMCs, obtained around atezolizumab (anti-PD-L1) treatment. The chain links TRBV28 to TRBJ1-5; TRBD1 matches 9 bases. The CDR3 DNA follows: TGTGCCAGCAGATGGACAGGGGATAATGAGCCCCAGCATTTT. Protein: CASRWTGDNEPQHF.